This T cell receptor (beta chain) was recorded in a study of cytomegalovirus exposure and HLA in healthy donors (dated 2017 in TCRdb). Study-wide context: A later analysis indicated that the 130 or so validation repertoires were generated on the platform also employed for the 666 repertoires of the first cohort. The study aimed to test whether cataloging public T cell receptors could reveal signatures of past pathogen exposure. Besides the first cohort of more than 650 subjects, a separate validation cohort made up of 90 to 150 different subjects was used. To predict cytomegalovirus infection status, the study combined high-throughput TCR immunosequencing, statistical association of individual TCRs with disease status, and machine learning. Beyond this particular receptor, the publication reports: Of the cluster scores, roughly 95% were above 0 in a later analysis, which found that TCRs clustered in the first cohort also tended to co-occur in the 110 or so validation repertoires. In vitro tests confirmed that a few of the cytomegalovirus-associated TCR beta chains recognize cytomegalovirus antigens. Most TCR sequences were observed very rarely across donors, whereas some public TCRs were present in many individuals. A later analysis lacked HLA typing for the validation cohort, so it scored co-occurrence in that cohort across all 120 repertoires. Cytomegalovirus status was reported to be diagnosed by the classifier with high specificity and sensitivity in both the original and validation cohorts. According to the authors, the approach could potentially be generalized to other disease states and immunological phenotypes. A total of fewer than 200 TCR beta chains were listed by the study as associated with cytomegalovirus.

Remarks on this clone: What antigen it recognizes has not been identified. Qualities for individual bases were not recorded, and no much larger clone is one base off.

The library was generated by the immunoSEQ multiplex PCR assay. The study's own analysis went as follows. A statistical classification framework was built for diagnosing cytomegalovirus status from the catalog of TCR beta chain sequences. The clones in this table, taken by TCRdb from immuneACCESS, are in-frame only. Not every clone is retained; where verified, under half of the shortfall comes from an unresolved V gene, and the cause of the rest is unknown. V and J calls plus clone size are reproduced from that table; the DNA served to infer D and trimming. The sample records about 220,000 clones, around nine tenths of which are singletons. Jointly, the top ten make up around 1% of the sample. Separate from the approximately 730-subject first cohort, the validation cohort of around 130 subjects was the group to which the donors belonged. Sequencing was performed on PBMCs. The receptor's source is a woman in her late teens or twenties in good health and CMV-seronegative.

The bases read TGTGCCAGCAGCTTATCCTCTCTCTCAAGGGACAGGTCCTACAATGAGCAGTTCTTC. It translates to CASSLSSLSRDRSYNEQFF. The chain joins TRBV11-2 to TRBJ2-1, with TRBD1 matching 8 junction bases. Trimmed from V: 2 bases; trimmed from J: 1 base; junction bases lacking a gene match: 13. The CDR3 measures 19 amino acids from cysteine to phenylalanine. The kept DNA is CDR3 alone, 57 bases in frame from the first base. CDR1 and CDR2, looked up from the germline V gene, are SGHAT and FQNNGV.